The rows below give T cell receptor beta chains drawn from one sample of a study of blood T cells in healthy people across ages. From the 5' RACE reads, TCRdb called clonotypes with MiXCR, one entry per CDR3 protein. This repertoire shows 1.8 million or so distinct CDR3 sequences, about two fifths found once; its top ten account for roughly 23%. Sequencing used blood. Every receptor here comes from a human donor in good health. Each CDR3 is given with its conserved first and last residue. Each record gives: V gene, J gene, D gene, clone size, CDR3 protein, CDR3 DNA. A D gene is named only where the DNA matches it firmly. Rows may omit the clone size; those that give it use once, few, many or a size class.

TRBV5-5	TRBJ1-6	.	few	CASSSNPGQGNSPLHF	TGTGCCAGCAGTTCCAATCCGGGACAAGGGAATTCACCCCTCCACTTT
TRBV27	TRBJ2-3	TRBD2	.	CASSKTSGEIPPDTQYF	TGTGCCAGCAGTAAGACTAGCGGGGAAATCCCACCAGATACGCAGTATTTT
TRBV6-5	TRBJ2-1	.	.	CASSYSGTYSYNEQFF	TGTGCCAGCAGTTACTCGGGCACGTACTCCTACAATGAGCAGTTCTTC
TRBV7-2	TRBJ2-7	.	.	CASSLEALPAYEQYF	TGTGCCAGCAGCCTGGAGGCTTTACCGGCCTACGAGCAGTACTTC
TRBV6-5	TRBJ1-6	.	many	CASTPSGANSPLHF	TGTGCCAGCACCCCAAGTGGCGCGAATTCACCCCTCCACTTT
TRBV29-1	TRBJ1-1	TRBD1	few	CSVVGGMNTEAFF	TGCAGCGTTGTAGGGGGCATGAACACTGAAGCTTTCTTT
TRBV2	TRBJ2-6	.	few	CASSEAVSSGANVLTF	TGTGCCAGCAGTGAAGCCGTCAGCTCTGGGGCCAACGTCCTGACTTTC
TRBV20-1	TRBJ1-1	.	once	CSASERTEAFF	TGCAGTGCTAGTGAGCGAACTGAAGCTTTCTTT
TRBV20-1	TRBJ1-1	.	few	CSDIRGEAFF	TGCAGTGACATCAGGGGAGAAGCTTTCTTT
TRBV25-1	TRBJ1-4	TRBD1	few	CASSARGGGLEKLFF	TGTGCCAGCAGTGCCCGAGGGGGCGGGCTTGAAAAACTGTTTTTT
TRBV28	TRBJ2-7	.	few	CASSLGGTSIAYEQYF	TGTGCCAGCAGTTTAGGCGGAACATCAATCGCCTACGAGCAGTACTTC
TRBV7-2	TRBJ2-4	TRBD1	many	CASSPSTGGLYF	TGTGCCAGCAGCCCTTCCACAGGGGGACTGTACTTC
TRBV20-1	TRBJ2-3	.	.	CSARKEASDTQYF	TGCAGTGCTAGAAAGGAGGCTAGCGATACGCAGTATTTT
TRBV28	TRBJ2-3	TRBD2	.	CASSHHPGLAGGTDTQYF	TGTGCCAGCAGTCACCACCCGGGACTAGCGGGGGGGACAGATACGCAGTATTTT
TRBV7-2	TRBJ2-7	TRBD2	many	CASSSSGGYYEQYF	TGTGCCAGCAGTTCTAGCGGGGGATACTACGAGCAGTACTTC
TRBV7-2	TRBJ1-2	TRBD1	.	CASSLGRTGRIEYGYTF	TGTGCCAGCAGCTTAGGCCGGACAGGTCGAATTGAATATGGCTACACCTTC
TRBV6-2/TRBV6-3	TRBJ2-1	TRBD2	few	CASSYSAAGGLGEQFF	TGTGCCAGCAGTTACTCGGCAGCGGGGGGGCTCGGTGAGCAGTTCTTC
TRBV29-1	TRBJ1-3	.	few	CSVVGEEIGGNTIYF	TGCAGCGTTGTAGGCGAGGAGATAGGAGGAAACACCATATATTTT
TRBV20-1	TRBJ1-2	.	.	CSARDGSREDYGYTF	TGCAGTGCTAGAGATGGGAGCAGGGAGGACTATGGCTACACCTTC
TRBV6-2/TRBV6-3	TRBJ2-7	TRBD1	.	CASRGRDRDSEQYF	TGTGCCAGCAGAGGTCGGGACAGGGATTCCGAGCAGTACTTC
TRBV9	TRBJ1-6	TRBD1	.	CASSATRDSNSPLHF	TGTGCCAGCAGCGCTACCCGGGACAGTAATTCACCCCTCCACTTT
TRBV18	TRBJ1-6	.	many	CASSSRTASPLHF	TGTGCCAGCTCAAGCCGGACAGCCTCACCCCTCCACTTT
TRBV15	TRBJ2-5	TRBD1	few	CATSRDRYRTQYF	TGTGCCACCAGCAGGGACAGGTACAGGACCCAGTACTTC
TRBV5-1	TRBJ2-7	.	few	CASSLATGFLQYF	TGCGCCAGCAGCTTGGCCACCGGCTTTCTGCAGTACTTC
TRBV15	TRBJ2-7	TRBD1	.	CATSSEDRSTYSSYEQYF	TGTGCCACCAGCAGCGAGGACAGGTCTACCTATAGCTCCTACGAGCAGTACTTC
TRBV12-3/TRBV12-4	TRBJ2-1	TRBD1	few	CASSNGQGRMQFF	TGTGCCAGTAGTAACGGACAGGGTCGGATGCAGTTCTTC
TRBV3-1	TRBJ2-1	.	few	CASTLGLLGRNEQFF	TGTGCCAGCACCTTAGGACTCCTAGGGCGAAATGAGCAGTTCTTC
TRBV15	TRBJ2-7	.	few	CATSTGLTYEQYF	TGTGCCACCAGCACAGGTCTTACCTACGAGCAGTACTTC
TRBV5-1	TRBJ2-7	.	few	CASSLGAGGSGEQYF	TGCGCCAGCAGCTTGGGGGCCGGAGGGAGTGGCGAGCAGTACTTC
TRBV7-2	TRBJ1-5	.	.	CASSLTGMNQPQHF	TGTGCCAGCAGCCTAACGGGGATGAATCAGCCCCAGCATTTT
TRBV6-5	TRBJ1-2	TRBD1	few	CASSTGAHYGYTF	TGTGCCAGCAGTACAGGGGCGCACTATGGCTACACCTTC
TRBV14	TRBJ2-7	TRBD1	few	CASRLPGQVFTYEQYF	TGTGCCAGCAGACTCCCGGGACAGGTATTCACCTACGAGCAGTACTTC
TRBV12-3/TRBV12-4	TRBJ2-1	TRBD1	few	CASSRPGGRGEQFF	TGTGCCAGCAGTCGCCCAGGGGGACGTGGAGAGCAGTTCTTC
TRBV3-1	TRBJ2-4	TRBD2	.	CASSIGLAGGLAKNIQYF	TGCGCCAGCAGTATAGGACTAGCGGGGGGGCTCGCCAAAAACATTCAGTACTTC
TRBV20-1	TRBJ2-7	TRBD2	.	CSARAGGTYEQYF	TGCAGTGCTAGGGCGGGGGGAACCTACGAGCAGTACTTC
TRBV20-1	TRBJ1-5	.	.	CSAREQGYRNQPQHF	TGCAGTGCTAGAGAACAGGGATACCGCAATCAGCCCCAGCATTTT
TRBV29-1	TRBJ2-1	TRBD2	.	CSALLLAGESYNEQFF	TGCAGCGCCCTGTTACTAGCGGGGGAATCCTACAATGAGCAGTTCTTC
TRBV7-3	TRBJ2-2	TRBD2	few	CASSRASGENTGELFF	TGTGCCAGCAGCCGTGCTAGCGGAGAGAACACCGGGGAGCTGTTTTTT
TRBV6-5	TRBJ2-5	TRBD2	.	CASSYLAGRLQETQYF	TGTGCCAGCAGTTATCTAGCGGGGAGACTACAAGAGACCCAGTACTTC